Below, 7 T cell receptor beta chains from the same sample are listed, as sequenced in a study of breast tumors, draining lymph nodes, adjacent tissues (dated by TCRdb to 2016 to 2017). Library creation used multiplex PCR. This sample was sequenced with an Illumina HiSeq 2000. The public reads were run again by TCRdb, first through fastp at Q25 and then through MiXCR, and only productive beta chains were kept. CDR3 protein duplicates are merged, each entry listing the most common genes and DNA. This sample gives approximately 100,000 distinct CDR3 sequences in total; around 20% of them show up just once. Under 1.5% of the sample is in the top ten clones. The axillary draining lymph nodes of breast cancer patients were the source of the lymph node samples. Sequenced material: axillary lymph node tissue. Receptors were obtained from a female donor with breast cancer. Some clones in this sample may be carry-over from other donors' samples.

This clonotype turned up a few times. The V gene is TRBV6-1, the J gene TRBJ1-1; D is unclear. The germline gives CDR1 MNHNS, CDR2 SASEGT. The V and J ends lost 10 bases and 7 bases respectively, with 13 bases between them. The CDR3 is made up of 11 amino acids. The CDR3 region has the DNA TGTGCCACCGCCCCAGGTGGTGAAGCTTTCTTT. As protein: CATAPGGEAFF.

In its sample, this clonotype was seen many times. The rearrangement joins TRBV5-1 to TRBJ2-3; D not certain. Looked up from germline, CDR1 is SGHRS and CDR2 is YFSETQ. Trimming pared 2 bases from V and 6 bases from J, leaving 7 bases between. The CDR3 covers 12 residues. The CDR3 sequence: CASSLVGDTQYF. Written as DNA, the CDR3 is TGCGCCAGCAGCTTAGTGGGGGATACGCAGTATTTT. The complete variable domain, with remaining parts taken from reference TRBV5-1 and TRBJ2-3, reads KAGVTQTPRYLIKTRGQQVTLSCSPISGHRSVSWYQQTPGQGLQFLFEYFSETQRNKGNFPGRFSGRQFSNSRSEMNVSTLELGDSALYLCASSLVGDTQYFGPGTRLTVL.

This clonotype has at least ten counts. The chain combines TRBV19 with TRBJ1-5; D possibly corresponds to TRBD1 (5 bases). CDR3 size: 15 residues. Germline lookup yields CDR1 LNHDA and CDR2 SQIVND (reference sequence). V dropped 7 bases and J dropped 11 bases, with 24 bases sitting between them. CDR3 amino acids: CASIRENVRAGAQHF. The DNA for the CDR3 is TGTGCCAGTATCCGGGAGAATGTCAGGGCCGGTGCCCAGCATTTT.

This clonotype appeared a few times. The chain links TRBV6-2 or TRBV6-3 to TRBJ2-3; 8 nucleotides align to TRBD2. CDR3 length equals 17 residues. With 4 bases clipped from V and 3 bases from J, the junction kept 12 bases outside the gene matches. The germline V gene has CDR1 MNHEY and CDR2 SVGEGT. DNA of the CDR3: TGTGCCAGCAGTTGGGATCTGCGGGAGGTTCTAACAGATACGCAGTATTTT. This encodes CASSWDLREVLTDTQYF.

This clonotype was observed at least ten times. The chain has TRBV20-1 and TRBJ2-7; D might be TRBD1 (6 bases). V was clipped by 6 bases and J by 3 bases, with 15 bases between them. The CDR3 spans 13 residues. CDR1 is DFQATT, CDR2 SNEGSKA, per germline (reference sequence). The CDR3 nucleotides are TGCAGTGCCCTCTGGGCACAGGGCTACGAGCAGTACTTC. This codes for CSALWAQGYEQYF.

In its sample, this clonotype was seen many times. The chain links TRBV6-6 to TRBJ2-3; 10 bases are a match to TRBD2. The CDR3 is made up of 15 amino acids. With 6 bases clipped from V and 2 bases from J, the junction kept 5 bases outside the gene matches. From germline, CDR1 is MNHNY and CDR2 SVGAGI (reference sequence). The CDR3 loop reads CASRWTSGYTDTQYF. The CDR3 bases are TGTGCCAGCAGATGGACTAGCGGATACACAGATACGCAGTATTTT.

This clonotype showed up many times. V gene TRBV29-1 combines with J gene TRBJ2-7, with D perhaps TRBD2 (6 bases). Germline loops: CDR1 SQVTM, CDR2 ANQGSEA. Trimming pared 7 bases from V and 2 bases from J, leaving 24 bases between. There are 16 residues in the CDR3. The CDR3 nucleotides are TGCAGCGCTTCTACTCCCCAGGAGGGTTTGCCCTACGAGCAGTACTTC. Amino acids: CSASTPQEGLPYEQYF.